This T cell receptor beta chain was retrieved from a study of OX40 agonist ivuxolimab in advanced cancers. Study background: The eligibility criteria allowed prior anti-PD-1, anti-PD-L1 or anti-CTLA-4 therapy, and about 40% had some. Study-level points and caveats: Among some nonresponders, normalized T-cell clonal expansion was also low. Average numbers of expanded clones were greater in CD8+ T cells than in CD4+.

The CDR3 covers 15 residues. Germline trimming cut 7 bases from V and 4 bases from J; bases unmatched to any gene: 7. Germline assignment: CDR1 SNHLY and CDR2 FYNNEI. Using immunoSEQ multiplex PCR, the repertoire was profiled, and TCRdb retains in-frame clones only, with some absent. The sample contains over 60,000 clones, 89% of which appear only once. As regards this clone: Its specificity is unknown.

This material consisted of CD4+ or CD8+ T cells sorted from blood, taken in a trial of the OX40 agonist ivuxolimab. V and J are TRBV2 and TRBJ2-2, with 9 bases aligning to TRBD1. The source is an adult with an advanced solid tumor such as melanoma, head and neck, liver or kidney cancer. The CDR3: CASITGTGTTGELFF. The CDR3 DNA follows: TGTGCCAGCATCACCGGGACAGGGACCACCGGGGAGCTGTTTTTT.